This T cell receptor (beta chain) was captured in a study of cytomegalovirus exposure and HLA in healthy donors. On this clone itself: Its antigen is undetermined.

Whole-study findings and limits: Researchers reported that a few CMV-associated chains were confirmed in vitro as CMV antigen-specific. After further analysis at a later stage, 15,000 to 20,000 TCR beta sequences were associated with HLA alleles at 0.05 false discovery rate. Presence/absence analyses rested on an assumption that sequencing depth was roughly uniform across donors.

The PCR contained 60 Vbeta and 13 Jbeta primers. Produced via immunoSEQ multiplex PCR; TCRdb's table is partial and in-frame only. The sample lists hundreds of thousands of clones, just over 70% occurring once. The sequenced material came from PBMCs. This TCR came from a female donor in good health and CMV-seronegative.

The CDR3 protein is CASSQDRGGGFGPQHF. CDR3 DNA sequence: TGTGCCAGCAGCCAAGATCGAGGGGGCGGGTTCGGGCCCCAGCATTTT. The chain recombines TRBV4-2 with TRBJ1-5, with TRBD1 matching 7 bases. Germline CDR1 reads LGHNA; CDR2 reads YNFKEQ. After removal of 0 bases from V and 9 bases from J, the junction contained 11 bases not matched to a gene. CDR3 length equals 16 residues.